What follows are 25 T cell receptor beta chains derived from one specimen sequenced in a study of post-analysis software for immune sequencing data. Whole-study results and caveats: TRBV5-6, TRBV5-1 and TRBV20-1 belonged to a set of a handful of TRBV segments that were more frequent in patients than controls.

The antigens these receptors bind are not known. cDNA libraries for TCR beta contained unique molecular identifiers. TCRdb re-derived calls from the PCR reads in MiXCR, one entry per CDR3 protein. This sample has about 200,000 distinct CDR3 sequences; about 30% occur once, and the top ten carry approximately 3%. What was sequenced was blood. These receptors all come from a girl aged 2-17 years with multiple sclerosis.

A single count supports this clonotype. A read error is possible here, since a much larger clone lies one base away. The chain has TRBV20-1 and TRBJ1-1; no definite D call. The CDR3 is 15 residues long. CDR1 DFQATT and CDR2 SNEGSKA come from the germline V gene (reference sequence). CDR3 sequence (DNA): TGCGGTGCTATGGGTGCCCCTCGGGTGAACACTGAAGCTTTCTTT. Protein sequence: CGAMGAPRVNTEAFF.

This clonotype appeared a few times. The chain is built from TRBV6-5 and TRBJ2-7; D remains ambiguous. Germline V gene lookup returns CDR1 MNHEY and CDR2 SVGAGI. CDR3 length: 14 amino acids. The V gene lost 0 bases and the J gene lost 2 bases, with 8 bases spanning the gap. CDR3 protein: CASSYSAAPYEQYF. The CDR3, as DNA: TGTGCCAGCAGTTACTCAGCAGCCCCCTACGAGCAGTACTTC.

In this sample, this clonotype turned up many times. CDR3 DNA: TGTGCCAGCAGTTCCGCCGGGTCTAGAGATGAGACCCAGTACTTC. This translates into CASSSAGSRDETQYF. The rearrangement uses TRBV28 and TRBJ2-5; D is undetermined. The CDR3 totals 15 residues. Germline lookup yields CDR1 MDHEN and CDR2 SYDVKM. Deletions cut 4 bases from V and 5 bases from J, with 17 bases between.

In its sample, this clonotype was seen many times. This chain joins TRBV20-1 and TRBJ2-7; D perhaps matches TRBD2 (5 bases). V lost 6 bases and J lost 0, with 21 bases in between. Germline V gene data show CDR1 as DFQATT and CDR2 as SNEGSKA (reference sequence). This CDR3 contains 16 residues. CDR3 DNA: TGCAGTGCAACAAACGCCAGAGCGGTGAGCTCCTACGAGCAGTACTTC. It encodes CSATNARAVSSYEQYF.

The chain carries TRBV12-3 or TRBV12-4 and TRBJ1-2, with D possibly TRBD1 on 6 matching bases. This CDR3 has 14 amino acids. V lost 2 bases to trimming and J lost 8 bases, with 15 bases between them. The CDR3, as DNA: TGTGCCAGCAGTTTATCACAGGGCATTGAAGGCTACACCTTC. Amino acids: CASSLSQGIEGYTF.

This clonotype appeared a few times. The chain has TRBV3-1 and TRBJ2-7, with 7 bases lining up with TRBD1. The J segment lost 5 bases and the V segment lost 4 bases, leaving 11 bases of the junction unmatched. Germline assignment: CDR1 LGHDT and CDR2 YNNKEL (reference sequence). The CDR3 contains 15 residues. In DNA form, the CDR3 reads TGTGCCAGCAGCCTCCAGGCAGGGGGTCAGGACGAGCAGTACTTC. Encoded protein: CASSLQAGGQDEQYF.

J is TRBJ1-1 and V is TRBV27; 8 positions agree with TRBD1. The junction had 16 bases not matched to a gene; V was cut back by 5 bases and J by 11 bases. The germline CDR1 and CDR2 sequences are MNHEY and SMNVEV (reference sequence). The CDR3 extends over 15 amino acids. The CDR3 spells CASSQRTGPSPRAFF. The CDR3 DNA sequence: TGTGCCAGCAGTCAACGGACAGGGCCGTCCCCCCGGGCTTTCTTT.

This clonotype was recorded a few times. The rearrangement uses TRBV7-2 and TRBJ2-5, with TRBD1 matching 9 bases. V shed 7 bases, J shed 11 bases, and the junction held 17 bases outside the gene matches. This CDR3 spans 15 amino acids. Germline V CDR1 and CDR2: SGHTA, FQGNSA. The CDR3 bases are TGTGCCAGCACCTCGTCCGGGACAGGGACGAATGAGCAGTACTTC. This encodes CASTSSGTGTNEQYF. The entire variable domain, with the rest obtained from reference TRBV7-2 and TRBJ2-5, is as follows: GAGVSQSPSNKVTEKGKDVELRCDPISGHTALYWYRQSLGQGLEFLIYFQGNSAPDKSGLPSDRFSAERTGGSVSTLTIQRTQQEDSAVYLCASTSSGTGTNEQYFGPGTRLLVL.

The CDR3 loop is CASSQGTGGDRNQPQHF. The CDR3, as DNA: TGCGCCAGCAGCCAAGGGACAGGGGGAGATCGCAATCAGCCCCAGCATTTT. This chain links TRBV4-1 with TRBJ1-5; TRBD1 matches at 10 bases. The ends lost 1 base at V and 2 bases at J; junction bases unmatched: 5. This CDR3 contains 17 residues. Germline V gene sequence: CDR1 MGHRA, CDR2 YSYEKL.

The rearrangement joins TRBV3-1 to TRBJ2-1, with D maybe TRBD2 (5 bases). V lost 10 bases and J lost 0, with 19 bases in between. Germline V gives CDR1 LGHDT, CDR2 YNNKEL (reference sequence). The CDR3 length is 16 residues. The CDR3 DNA reads as TGTGCCATCAGTGAGGGTCTCGCGAGCTCCTACAATGAGCAGTTCTTC. It yields the protein CAISEGLASSYNEQFF.

This clonotype was observed a few times. The chain employs TRBV11-2 and TRBJ2-1, with D tentatively TRBD2 (6 bases). V lost 3 bases to trimming and J lost 6 bases, with 12 bases between them. Per germline, CDR1 SGHAT and CDR2 FQNNGV. This CDR3 region has 14 residues. CDR3 loop: CASSLIRDFNEQFF. In nucleotides, the CDR3 is TGTGCCAGCAGCTTGATACGGGACTTCAATGAGCAGTTCTTC.

This clonotype has only a few counts. The chain joins TRBV15 to TRBJ1-5; D ambiguous. The V gene lost 1 base and the J gene lost 2 bases, with 9 bases spanning the gap. The CDR3 length is 15 residues. The V gene's germline CDR1 is LNHNV and CDR2 YYDKDF (reference sequence). The CDR3 spells CATSRVRHGNQPQHF. As DNA, the CDR3 is TGTGCCACCAGCAGAGTCAGACACGGCAATCAGCCCCAGCATTTT.

This clonotype was found a few times. V and J are TRBV12-3 or TRBV12-4 and TRBJ1-6; 7 positions match TRBD1. Trimming removed 3 bases from V and 5 bases from J; junction bases left unmatched: 7. This CDR3 has 16 residues. The CDR3 region has the DNA TGTGCCAGCAGTTTGAACAGGGGTAATCATAATTCACCCCTCCACTTT. Translating gives CASSLNRGNHNSPLHF.

The rearrangement links TRBV5-1 to TRBJ1-1; D is undetermined. Germline CDR1 and CDR2: SGHRS and YFSETQ. The V end was cut by 6 bases, the J end by 4 bases, with 16 bases between. CDR3 length equals 14 residues. CDR3: CASTEPWAGTEAFF. The CDR3 DNA reads TGCGCCAGCACCGAACCTTGGGCTGGCACTGAAGCTTTCTTT.

As to this clonotype: An end of the junction differs from the germline gene, which may be a read error. The rearrangement joins TRBV18 to TRBJ1-2; D is possibly TRBD1 (5 bases). This CDR3 is 14 amino acids long. Germline V gene lookup returns CDR1 KGHSH and CDR2 LQKENI. CDR3 sequence (DNA): TGTGCCAGCCCACCCGGGGCCGACGTTAGGGGCTACACCTTC. Translation gives CASPPGADVRGYTF.

This clonotype has a handful of counts. The rearrangement links TRBV7-9 to TRBJ2-3, with 8 bases that match TRBD2. This CDR3 comprises 16 residues. V dropped 5 bases and J dropped 0; count of bases not matched to a gene: 7. Germline CDR1 reads SEHNR; CDR2 reads FQNEAQ (reference sequence). The CDR3 DNA follows: TGTGCCAGCAGCCCACCAAGCGGGGGAAGCACAGATACGCAGTATTTT. Translation: CASSPPSGGSTDTQYF. Supplemented by reference TRBV7-9 and TRBJ2-3, the full variable domain reads DTGVSQNPRHKITKRGQNVTFRCDPISEHNRLYWYRQTLGQGPEFLTYFQNEAQLEKSRLLSDRFSAERPKGSFSTLEIQRTEQGDSAMYLCASSPPSGGSTDTQYFGPGTRLTVL.

This clonotype was seen more than once but under ten times. The CDR3 here is CASSEGGYAYGYTF. CDR3 bases: TGTGCCAGCAGTGAGGGGGGATATGCCTATGGCTACACCTTC. This rearrangement joins TRBV2 to TRBJ1-2; TRBD1 is a possible D gene (5 bases). V lost 3 bases, J lost 4 bases, and 12 bases lay in between. Germline CDR1 reads SNHLY; CDR2 reads FYNNEI. The CDR3 loop spans 14 amino acids.

In nucleotides, the CDR3 is TGTGCCAGCAGTGGGGGCGGGGAAGGACACCAGCCCCAGCATTTT. Protein product: CASSGGGEGHQPQHF. The genes are TRBV27 and TRBJ1-5; D possibly corresponds to TRBD1 (6 bases). CDR3 length: 15 residues. V dropped 5 bases and J dropped 7 bases, with 18 bases sitting between them. Germline assignment: CDR1 MNHEY and CDR2 SMNVEV (reference sequence).

The table lists this clonotype with a few counts. V gene TRBV30 combines with J gene TRBJ2-3; 9 bases line up with TRBD2. The ends lost 2 bases at V and 10 bases at J; junction bases unmatched: 13. CDR3 length: 15 residues. In germline, CDR1 is GTSNPN, CDR2 SVGIG (reference sequence). In DNA form, the CDR3 reads TGTGCCTGGAGTCGTCCCCTGGCGGGGGGGCGCCCGCAGTATTTT. Residues: CAWSRPLAGGRPQYF.

This clonotype has ten or more counts. The chain carries TRBV11-2 and TRBJ2-3; 7 bases line up with TRBD2. The CDR3 extends over 13 amino acids. With 11 bases clipped from V and 1 base from J, the junction kept 6 bases outside the gene matches. Germline V CDR1 and CDR2: SGHAT, FQNNGV. The CDR3 reads CAGGGGGTDTQYF. The CDR3 DNA reads TGTGCCGGCGGGGGAGGAGGCACAGATACGCAGTATTTT. Complete variable domain (other parts from reference TRBV11-2 and TRBJ2-3): EAGVAQSPRYKIIEKRQSVAFWCNPISGHATLYWYQQILGQGPKLLIQFQNNGVVDDSQLPKDRFSAERLKGVDSTLKIQPAKLEDSAVYLCAGGGGGTDTQYFGPGTRLTVL.

Remarks on this clonotype: This clone may be a read error of a much larger clone one base away. The chain couples TRBV28 to TRBJ2-7, with 8 bases lining up with TRBD1. This CDR3 comprises 14 residues. Germline CDR1 reads MDHEN; CDR2 reads SYDVKM. CDR3 loop: CASIRTGSSCEQYF. The CDR3 nucleotides read TGTGCCAGCATCCGGACAGGGAGCTCCTGCGAGCAGTACTTC.

At least ten counts were recorded for this clonotype. The rearrangement uses TRBV6-1 and TRBJ2-4, with D tentatively TRBD2 (6 bases). The CDR3 runs to 18 residues. Germline CDR1 reads MNHNS; CDR2 reads SASEGT. Trimming took 7 bases from V and 7 from J, leaving 29 bases between them. As DNA, the CDR3 is TGTGCCAGCATCGTTGAAGTCGGGAGTGTCAGGACTCCCAACATTCAGTACTTC. Its protein product is CASIVEVGSVRTPNIQYF.

This clonotype has more than one count but fewer than ten. V is TRBV20-1 and J is TRBJ1-5; D call uncertain. Germline loops: CDR1 DFQATT, CDR2 SNEGSKA (reference sequence). The V end was cut by 7 bases, the J end by 0 bases, with 13 bases between. This CDR3 comprises 14 residues. The CDR3 bases are TGCAGTGGTAAAGACACTAATAGCAATCAGCCCCAGCATTTT. The encoded protein is CSGKDTNSNQPQHF.

This clonotype was seen more than once but under ten times. Relative to the germline gene, one junction end is altered; a read error may explain this. The chain uses TRBV12-3 or TRBV12-4 and TRBJ1-2; 9 bases line up with TRBD1. This CDR3 has 13 amino acids. In DNA form, the CDR3 reads TGTACCAGCAGTTTCCGGGACAGGGTTGGCTACACCTTC. Translated: CTSSFRDRVGYTF.

In regard to this clonotype: This clone may be a read error of a much larger clone one base away. The chain uses TRBV3-1 and TRBJ2-7; possibly TRBD1 for D (7 bases). V shed 7 bases and J shed 7 bases, with 20 bases lying between them. Germline V gene data show CDR1 as LGHDT and CDR2 as YNNKEL (reference sequence). The CDR3 totals 14 residues. In DNA form, the CDR3 reads TGTGCCAGCACCTCGGACAGGTTTCGGGGGGAGCAGTACTTC. This sequence encodes CASTSDRFRGEQYF.